The entry below gives a single TCR beta chain sequence along with its context. In TCRdb, the RT-PCR reads were re-called with MiXCR into one record per CDR3 protein. The sample has fewer than 800,000 distinct CDR3 sequences; approximately 15% are singletons. Trimming cost V 3 bases and J 4 bases, with 16 bases left between them. This CDR3 has 15 amino acids. The germline V gene encodes CDR1 SGDLS and CDR2 YYNGEE. Material for sequencing was memory CD4+ T cells from blood. The V and J genes are TRBV9 and TRBJ1-1; the D is unclear. The receptor comes from a female donor in good health, serving as a healthy control. In DNA form, the CDR3 reads TGTGCCAGCAGCGCGAGGGCGTCTCCTGGCACTGAAGCTTTCTTT. It encodes CASSARASPGTEAFF.